One T cell receptor beta chain is described in this entry. Its target antigen remains unknown. At one end the junction does not follow the germline gene, possibly because of a read error. The library was built by means of 5' RACE. Sequenced on an Illumina HiSeq 2500. A second PCR of roughly 6 to 11 cycles was run with a J-beta primer mix and a sample-barcoded 5' primer. A template-switch 5' adaptor carrying 12 random nucleotides introduced a unique molecular identifier onto each TCR beta cDNA molecule. At least 2.5 million CDR3-containing paired-end reads were obtained from each sample. First-strand cDNA synthesis was performed from all RNA using the Mint cDNA synthesis kit, with priming by a TRBC-specific oligonucleotide. After uracil-DNA glycosylase treatment, a first 18-cycle PCR used universal primers M1SS and BC2_uni_R on all cDNA. Under the source paper's analysis protocol: For normalization, 1 million high-quality reads were randomly selected from each sample, with every read carrying a distinct molecular identifier. Reads with shared molecular identifiers were discarded instead of being binned into consensus sequences. MiTCR, run with a Q25 quality threshold and the strictest error-elimination algorithm, handled CDR3 identification, clonotype clustering and error correction. A nonparametric unseen species model using Euler transformation provided a lower-bound estimate of total TCR beta diversity. TCRdb itself trimmed the public reads at Q25 with fastp, ran MiXCR and retained productive beta chains. Records with the same CDR3 protein are collapsed into one entry carrying the most frequent genes and DNA. The V and J calls were determined by TCRdb, not by the authors. For this sample there are 750,000 to 1,000,000 distinct CDR3 sequences; 25% to 35% appear just once. Roughly 10% of the sample comes from the top ten.

The data were obtained in a study of blood T cells in healthy people across ages (dated by TCRdb to between 2014 and 2017). Turning to the overall study: In model experiments, template switching captured about one uniquely barcoded TCR beta cDNA molecule for every two T cells. To track age-related changes in TCR beta repertoire diversity, the study relied on deep sequencing normalized with unique cDNA molecular identifiers. The donors were divided into four age groups: young (average about 15 years), middle-aged (approximately 42), aged (62) and long-lived (more than 75). Using the same blood draw, the study looked at two additional independent replicas of 1 million unique cDNA reads for two donors, one aged 18 to 29 and the other aged 80 or older. Findings and caveats that apply to the study as a whole: Estimates of total diversity based on one million sequenced T cells were considered lower bounds and underestimates. There was a strong correlation between observed TCR beta diversity and the percentage of naive T cells measured by flow cytometry. Observed TCR beta diversity per million T cells fell roughly linearly with age, and a significant reduction was already apparent by age roughly 40. Bulk unsorted PBMC profiling prevented conclusive comparison of naive and antigen-experienced compartments. Because the CMV infection status of the donors was unknown, age-related changes in expanded clonotypes may potentially have been confounded. The long-lived group showed more naive CD4+ T cells, fewer expanded clones and increased TCR diversity than the aged group, suggesting age selection.

The roughly 39 donors, aged about 6 to 95 years, were systemically healthy Caucasian individuals from Russia. Each donor gave about 10 milliliters of peripheral blood, drawn into EDTA-treated Vacutainer tubes. Ficoll-Paque density-gradient centrifugation was used to isolate PBMCs, with at least 6 million obtained per sample. Trizol reagent was used to extract total RNA from the PBMCs, yielding at least 6 micrograms per sample. For every donor, an aliquot of PBMCs went through flow cytometry to measure the percentages of naive CD45RAhigh/CD27high T cells. The same specimen was also included in a second study, on T cells of mothers and their children. In that second paper, the authors write: Nine systemically healthy Caucasian individuals, comprising three mothers and their six children, were included as donors. cDNA synthesis used all of the extracted RNA, with roughly 1.5 ug of RNA in each 15 ul reaction. Sample barcodes and 2-4 random nucleotides were added via the M1S primer in the second PCR. Each mother yielded over 9.5 million TCR beta CDR3 reads and each child 2.5 million to 3 million reads. TCR recombination output is similarly shaped by thymic selection in related and unrelated pairs, with a minor effect exerted by inherited differences. Normalized repertoire overlap was always found to be slightly, but never significantly, higher in related mother-child pairs than in unrelated mother-child pairs. No persistent microchimeric T cell clones were found, with a detection sensitivity of 80 to 100 clones per million clonotypes. In the study, deep NGS was used to compare the TCR beta repertoires of mothers and children, and features distinguishing related mother-child pairs from unrelated individuals were sought. On average, the children were roughly 11 +/- 4 years old, while the mothers were approximately 40 +/- 4 years old. After adapter ligation was performed with NEBNext reagents, the libraries were sequenced on an Illumina HiSeq 2000 with 100+100 nt paired-end reads. To prevent cross-contamination, the mother and child libraries were prepared a month apart and were sequenced in separate runs. Between about 500,000 and 2,100,000 distinct TCR beta clonotypes were identified per donor. Naive TCR beta clonotypes were estimated from low-frequency clonotypes matched to each donor's FACS-determined naive share, without sorting.

The source is a woman aged 40 to 50 in good health. Sequences were obtained from blood.

The nucleotide sequence reads as follows: TGTGCCAGCAGCTTCTACAGGGATAACAATTCACCTCTCCACTTT. Its amino acids are CASSFYRDNNSPLHF. The V and J genes are TRBV7-9 and TRBJ1-6; 6 matching bases give a weak D call of TRBD1. Including the terminal cysteine and phenylalanine, the CDR3 comprises 15 residues. Solely the CDR3 DNA is kept, with 45 bases framed from the first base. CDR1 and CDR2 are read off the germline V gene (reference sequence) as SEHNR and FQNEAQ. Reference TRBV7-9 and TRBJ1-6 genes cover what lies past the CDR3, so the full variable domain is DTGVSQNPRHKITKRGQNVTFRCDPISEHNRLYWYRQTLGQGPEFLTYFQNEAQLEKSRLLSDRFSAERPKGSFSTLEIQRTEQGDSAMYLCASSFYRDNNSPLHFGNGTRLTVT.